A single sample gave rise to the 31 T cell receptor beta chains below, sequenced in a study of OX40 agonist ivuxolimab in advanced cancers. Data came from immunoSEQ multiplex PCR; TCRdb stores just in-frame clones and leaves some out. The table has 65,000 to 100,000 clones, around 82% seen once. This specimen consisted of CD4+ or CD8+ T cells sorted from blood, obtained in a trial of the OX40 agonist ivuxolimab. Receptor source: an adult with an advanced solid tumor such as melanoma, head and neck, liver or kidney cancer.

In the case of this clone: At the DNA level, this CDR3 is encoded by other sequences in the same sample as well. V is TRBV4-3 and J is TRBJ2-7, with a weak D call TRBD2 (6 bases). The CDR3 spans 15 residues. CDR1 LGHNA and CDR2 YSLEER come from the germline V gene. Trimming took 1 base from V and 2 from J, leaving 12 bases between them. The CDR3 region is CASSQGRAGTYEQYF. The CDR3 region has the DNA TGCGCCAGCAGCCAAGGGAGGGCAGGAACCTACGAGCAGTACTTC.

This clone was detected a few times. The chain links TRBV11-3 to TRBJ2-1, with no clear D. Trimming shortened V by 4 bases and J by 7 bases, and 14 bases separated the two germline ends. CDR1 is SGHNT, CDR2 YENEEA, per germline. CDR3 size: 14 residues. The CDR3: CASSSPTLTNEQFF. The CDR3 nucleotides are TGTGCCAGCAGCTCTCCGACCCTTACTAATGAGCAGTTCTTC.

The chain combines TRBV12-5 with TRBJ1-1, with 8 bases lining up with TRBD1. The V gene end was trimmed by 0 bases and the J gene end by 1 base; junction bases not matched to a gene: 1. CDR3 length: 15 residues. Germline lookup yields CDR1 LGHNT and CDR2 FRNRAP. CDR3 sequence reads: CASGLVGQENTEAFF. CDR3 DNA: TGTGCTAGTGGTTTGGTGGGACAGGAGAACACTGAAGCTTTCTTT.

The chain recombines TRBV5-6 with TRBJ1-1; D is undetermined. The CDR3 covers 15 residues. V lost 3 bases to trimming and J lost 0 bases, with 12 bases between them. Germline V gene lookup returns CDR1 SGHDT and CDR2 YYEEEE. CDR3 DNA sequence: TGTGCCAGCAGCTCCCTAGTCGTGATGAACACTGAAGCTTTCTTT. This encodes CASSSLVVMNTEAFF.

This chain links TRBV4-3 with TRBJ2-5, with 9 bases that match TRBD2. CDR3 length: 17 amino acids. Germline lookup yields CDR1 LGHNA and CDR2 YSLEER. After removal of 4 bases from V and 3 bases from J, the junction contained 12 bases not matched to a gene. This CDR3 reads CASSPRAGASGEETQYF. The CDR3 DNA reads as TGCGCCAGCAGCCCAAGGGCTGGCGCTAGCGGGGAAGAGACCCAGTACTTC.

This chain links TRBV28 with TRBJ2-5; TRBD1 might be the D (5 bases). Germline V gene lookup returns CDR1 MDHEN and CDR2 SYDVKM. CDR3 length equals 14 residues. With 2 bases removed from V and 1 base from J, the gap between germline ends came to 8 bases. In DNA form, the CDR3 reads TGTGCCAGCAGTTTACCGCAGGGCCAAGAGACCCAGTACTTC. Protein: CASSLPQGQETQYF.

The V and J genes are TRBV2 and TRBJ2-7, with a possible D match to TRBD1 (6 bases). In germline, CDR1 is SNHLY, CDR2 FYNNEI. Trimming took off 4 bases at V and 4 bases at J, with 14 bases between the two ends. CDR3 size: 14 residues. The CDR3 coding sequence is TGTGCCAGCAGTGCACAGGGATTTCGGTACGAGCAGTACTTC. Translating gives CASSAQGFRYEQYF.

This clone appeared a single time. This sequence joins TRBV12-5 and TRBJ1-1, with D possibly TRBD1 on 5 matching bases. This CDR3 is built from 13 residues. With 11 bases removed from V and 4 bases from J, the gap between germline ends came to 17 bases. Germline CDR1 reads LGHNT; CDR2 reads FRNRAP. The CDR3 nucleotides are TGTGCTTCACGAGGAGGGGATAGCACTGAAGCTTTCTTT. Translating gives CASRGGDSTEAFF.

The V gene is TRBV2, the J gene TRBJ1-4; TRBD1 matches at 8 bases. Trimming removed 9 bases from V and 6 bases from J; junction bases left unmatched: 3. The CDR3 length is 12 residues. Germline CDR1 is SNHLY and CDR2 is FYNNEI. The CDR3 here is CASQGAHEKLFF. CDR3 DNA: TGTGCCAGTCAGGGGGCGCATGAAAAACTGTTTTTT.

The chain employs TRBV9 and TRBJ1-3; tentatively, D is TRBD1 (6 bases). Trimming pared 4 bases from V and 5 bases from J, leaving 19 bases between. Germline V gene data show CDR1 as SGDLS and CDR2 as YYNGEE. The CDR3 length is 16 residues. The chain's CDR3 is CASSSPAGGARNTIYF. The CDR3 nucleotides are TGTGCCAGCAGCTCCCCCGCGGGGGGGGCGCGAAACACCATATATTTT.

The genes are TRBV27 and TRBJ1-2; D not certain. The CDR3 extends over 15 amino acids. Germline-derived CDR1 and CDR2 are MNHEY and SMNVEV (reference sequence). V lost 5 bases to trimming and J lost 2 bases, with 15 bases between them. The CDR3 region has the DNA TGTGCCAGCAGTCCTACCGACATCTGGAACTATGGCTACACCTTC. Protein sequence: CASSPTDIWNYGYTF.

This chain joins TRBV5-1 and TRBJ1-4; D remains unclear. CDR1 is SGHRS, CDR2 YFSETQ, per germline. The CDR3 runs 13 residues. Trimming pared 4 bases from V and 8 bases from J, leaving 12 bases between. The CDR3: CASSPQRGEKLFF. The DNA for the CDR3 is TGCGCCAGCAGCCCTCAGCGCGGGGAAAAACTGTTTTTT.

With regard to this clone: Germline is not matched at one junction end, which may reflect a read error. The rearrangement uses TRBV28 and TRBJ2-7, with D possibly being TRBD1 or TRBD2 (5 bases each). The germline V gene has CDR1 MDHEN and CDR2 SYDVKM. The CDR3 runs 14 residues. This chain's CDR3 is CASSPTGAQYVQYF. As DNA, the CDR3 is TGTGCCAGCAGCCCGACCGGGGCCCAGTACGTGCAGTACTTC. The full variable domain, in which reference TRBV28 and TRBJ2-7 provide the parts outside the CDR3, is DVKVTQSSRYLVKRTGEKVFLECVQDMDHENMFWYRQDPGLGLRLIYFSYDVKMKEKGDIPEGYSVSREKKERFSLILESASTNQTSMYLCASSPTGAQYVQYFGPGTRLTVT.

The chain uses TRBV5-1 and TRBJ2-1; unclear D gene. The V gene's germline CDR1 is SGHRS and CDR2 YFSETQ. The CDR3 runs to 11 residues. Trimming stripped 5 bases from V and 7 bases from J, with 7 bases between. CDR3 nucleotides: TGCGCCAGCAGACTAAGTAATGAGCAGTTCTTC. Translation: CASRLSNEQFF. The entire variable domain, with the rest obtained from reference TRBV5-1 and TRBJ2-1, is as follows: KAGVTQTPRYLIKTRGQQVTLSCSPISGHRSVSWYQQTPGQGLQFLFEYFSETQRNKGNFPGRFSGRQFSNSRSEMNVSTLELGDSALYLCASRLSNEQFFGPGTRLTVL.

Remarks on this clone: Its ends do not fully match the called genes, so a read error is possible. The CDR3 coding sequence is TGTGCCAGCACCTTAAGGCTGGGGAACACCGGGGAGCTGTTTTTT. This encodes CASTLRLGNTGELFF. The chain combines TRBV7-9 with TRBJ2-2; no reliable D call. The CDR3 has 15 residues. The germline V gene has CDR1 SEHNR and CDR2 FQNEAQ (reference sequence). The variable domain in full, completed from reference TRBV7-9 and TRBJ2-2, reads DTGVSQNPRHKITKRGQNVTFRCDPISEHNRLYWYRQTLGQGPEFLTYFQNEAQLEKSRLLSDRFSAERPKGSFSTLEIQRTEQGDSAMYLCASTLRLGNTGELFFGEGSRLTVL.

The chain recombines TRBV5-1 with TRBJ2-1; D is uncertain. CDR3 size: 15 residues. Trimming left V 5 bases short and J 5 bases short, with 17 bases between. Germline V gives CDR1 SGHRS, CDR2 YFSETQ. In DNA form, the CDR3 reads TGCGCCAGCAGGCGAGACTGGGCCCCGGACAATGAGCAGTTCTTC. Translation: CASRRDWAPDNEQFF. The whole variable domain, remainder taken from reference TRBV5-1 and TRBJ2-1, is KAGVTQTPRYLIKTRGQQVTLSCSPISGHRSVSWYQQTPGQGLQFLFEYFSETQRNKGNFPGRFSGRQFSNSRSEMNVSTLELGDSALYLCASRRDWAPDNEQFFGPGTRLTVL.

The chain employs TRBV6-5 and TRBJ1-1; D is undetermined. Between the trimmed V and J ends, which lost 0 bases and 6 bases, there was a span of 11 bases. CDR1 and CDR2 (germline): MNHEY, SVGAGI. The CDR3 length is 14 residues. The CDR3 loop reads CASSYSWATPEAFF. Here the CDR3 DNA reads TGTGCCAGCAGTTACTCTTGGGCAACACCTGAAGCTTTCTTT.

This chain's CDR3 is CASSIGPRGVTYEQYF. The CDR3, as DNA: TGTGCCAGTAGTATAGGCCCCAGGGGAGTTACCTACGAGCAGTACTTC. The V and J genes are TRBV19 and TRBJ2-7, with TRBD1 as a possible D gene (6 bases). Germline lookup yields CDR1 LNHDA and CDR2 SQIVND (reference sequence). The germline V and J ends were trimmed by 1 base and 2 bases, with 15 bases remaining between them. The CDR3 runs 16 residues.

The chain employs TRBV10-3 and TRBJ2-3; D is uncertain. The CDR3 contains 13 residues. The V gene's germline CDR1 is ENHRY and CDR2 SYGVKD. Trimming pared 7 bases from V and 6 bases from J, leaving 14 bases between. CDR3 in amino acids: CAITYSFGDTQYF. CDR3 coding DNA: TGTGCCATCACCTACTCCTTTGGGGATACGCAGTATTTT.

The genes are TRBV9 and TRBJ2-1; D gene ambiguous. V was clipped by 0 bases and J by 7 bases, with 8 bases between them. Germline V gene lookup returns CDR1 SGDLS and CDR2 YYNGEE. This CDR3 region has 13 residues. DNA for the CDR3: TGTGCCAGCAGCGTAGAGCCGCAGAATGAGCAGTTCTTC. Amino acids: CASSVEPQNEQFF.

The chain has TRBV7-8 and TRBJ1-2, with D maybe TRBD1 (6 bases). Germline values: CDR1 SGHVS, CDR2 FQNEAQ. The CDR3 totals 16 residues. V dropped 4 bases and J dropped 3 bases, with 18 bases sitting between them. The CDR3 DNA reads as TGTGCCAGCAGCTCCCGCCGGACAGCTCATTACTATGGCTACACCTTC. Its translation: CASSSRRTAHYYGYTF.

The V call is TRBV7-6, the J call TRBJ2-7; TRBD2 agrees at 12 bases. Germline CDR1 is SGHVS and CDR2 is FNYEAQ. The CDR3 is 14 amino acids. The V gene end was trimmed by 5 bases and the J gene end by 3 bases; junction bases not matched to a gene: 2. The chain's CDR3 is CASSRLAGDYEQYF. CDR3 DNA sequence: TGTGCCAGCAGCCGACTAGCGGGGGACTACGAGCAGTACTTC.

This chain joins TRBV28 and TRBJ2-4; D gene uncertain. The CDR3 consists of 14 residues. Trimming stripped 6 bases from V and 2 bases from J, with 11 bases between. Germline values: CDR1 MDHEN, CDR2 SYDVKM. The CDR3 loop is CASRGRVPKNIQYF. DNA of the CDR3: TGTGCCAGCAGGGGAAGGGTTCCCAAAAACATTCAGTACTTC. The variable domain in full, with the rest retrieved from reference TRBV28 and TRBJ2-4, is DVKVTQSSRYLVKRTGEKVFLECVQDMDHENMFWYRQDPGLGLRLIYFSYDVKMKEKGDIPEGYSVSREKKERFSLILESASTNQTSMYLCASRGRVPKNIQYFGAGTRLSVL.

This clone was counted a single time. The CDR3: CASSIRKADLSQRGYTF. CDR3 coding DNA: TGTGCCAGTAGTATTAGAAAGGCAGACCTGAGTCAGCGTGGCTACACCTTC. This chain connects TRBV19 to TRBJ1-2; no reliable D call. CDR1 LNHDA and CDR2 SQIVND come from the germline V gene (reference sequence). The CDR3 extends over 17 amino acids. V was clipped by 3 bases and J by 7 bases, with 24 bases between them.

The CDR3: CASSGPPGDPYNEQFF. CDR3 coding DNA: TGTGCCAGCAGTGGACCGCCGGGGGACCCCTACAATGAGCAGTTCTTC. V is TRBV6-1 and J is TRBJ2-1, with a possible D match to TRBD2 (6 bases). V was cut by 4 bases and J by 2 bases, with 15 bases left in between. CDR1 and CDR2 from the germline V gene are MNHNS and SASEGT. CDR3 length: 16 amino acids.

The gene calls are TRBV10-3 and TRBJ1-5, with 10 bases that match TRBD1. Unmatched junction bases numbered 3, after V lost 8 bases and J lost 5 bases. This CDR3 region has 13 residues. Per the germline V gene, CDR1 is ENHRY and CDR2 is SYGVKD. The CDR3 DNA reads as TGTGCCATCGGGGGGACAGGGGATCAGCCCCAGCATTTT. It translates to CAIGGTGDQPQHF.

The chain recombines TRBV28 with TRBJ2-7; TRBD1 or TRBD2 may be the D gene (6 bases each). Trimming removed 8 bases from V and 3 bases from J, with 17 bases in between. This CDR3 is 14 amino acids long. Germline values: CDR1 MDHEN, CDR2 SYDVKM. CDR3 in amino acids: CASYNQGRSYEQYF. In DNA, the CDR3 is TGTGCCAGCTATAACCAGGGGAGGAGCTACGAGCAGTACTTC.

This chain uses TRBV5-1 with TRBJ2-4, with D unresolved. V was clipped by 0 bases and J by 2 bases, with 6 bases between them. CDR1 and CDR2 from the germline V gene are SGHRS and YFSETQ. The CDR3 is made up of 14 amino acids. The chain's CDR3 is CASSLGVTKNIQYF. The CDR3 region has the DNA TGCGCCAGCAGCTTGGGAGTTACCAAAAACATTCAGTACTTC.

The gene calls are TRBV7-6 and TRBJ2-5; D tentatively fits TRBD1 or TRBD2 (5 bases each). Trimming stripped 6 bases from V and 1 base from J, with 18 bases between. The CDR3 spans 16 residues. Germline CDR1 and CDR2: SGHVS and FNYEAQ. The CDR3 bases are TGTGCCAGCAGAAGGAGGCGCAGGGCAGCCCAAGAGACCCAGTACTTC. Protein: CASRRRRRAAQETQYF.

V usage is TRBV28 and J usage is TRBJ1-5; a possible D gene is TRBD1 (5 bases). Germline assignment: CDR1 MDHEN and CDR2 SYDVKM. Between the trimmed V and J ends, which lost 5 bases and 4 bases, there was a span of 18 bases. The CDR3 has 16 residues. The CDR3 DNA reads TGTGCCAGCAGTCCCCCCGGACAACTGTCTAATCAGCCCCAGCATTTT. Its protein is CASSPPGQLSNQPQHF.

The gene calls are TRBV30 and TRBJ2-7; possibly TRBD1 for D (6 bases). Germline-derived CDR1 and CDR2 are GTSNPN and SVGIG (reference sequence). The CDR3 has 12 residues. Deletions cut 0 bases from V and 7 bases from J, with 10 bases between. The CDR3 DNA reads TGTGCCTGGAGTGTAACAGGGCTGGAGCAGTACTTC. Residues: CAWSVTGLEQYF.